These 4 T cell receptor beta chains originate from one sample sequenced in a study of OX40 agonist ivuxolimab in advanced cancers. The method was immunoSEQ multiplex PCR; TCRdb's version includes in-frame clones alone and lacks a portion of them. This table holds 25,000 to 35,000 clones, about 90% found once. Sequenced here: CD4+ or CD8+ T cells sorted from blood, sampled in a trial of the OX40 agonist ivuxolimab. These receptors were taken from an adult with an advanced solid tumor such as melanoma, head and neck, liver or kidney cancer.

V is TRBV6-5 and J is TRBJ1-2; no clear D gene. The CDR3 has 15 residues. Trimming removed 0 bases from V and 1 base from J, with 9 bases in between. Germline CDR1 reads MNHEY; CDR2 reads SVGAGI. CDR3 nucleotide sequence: TGTGCCAGCAGTTACTCGAATCTGAATAACTATGGCTACACCTTC. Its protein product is CASSYSNLNNYGYTF.

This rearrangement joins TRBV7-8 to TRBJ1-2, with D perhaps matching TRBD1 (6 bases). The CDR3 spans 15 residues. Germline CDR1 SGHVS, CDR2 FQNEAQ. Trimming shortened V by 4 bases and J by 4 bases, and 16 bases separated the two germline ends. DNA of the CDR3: TGTGCCAGCAGCTGGTTGGACAGTCCCCCCTATGGCTACACCTTC. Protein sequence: CASSWLDSPPYGYTF. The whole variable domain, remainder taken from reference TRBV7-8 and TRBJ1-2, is GAGVSQSPRYKVAKRGQDVALRCDPISGHVSLFWYQQALGQGPEFLTYFQNEAQLDKSGLPSDRFFAERPEGSVSTLKIQRTQQEDSAVYLCASSWLDSPPYGYTFGSGTRLTVV.

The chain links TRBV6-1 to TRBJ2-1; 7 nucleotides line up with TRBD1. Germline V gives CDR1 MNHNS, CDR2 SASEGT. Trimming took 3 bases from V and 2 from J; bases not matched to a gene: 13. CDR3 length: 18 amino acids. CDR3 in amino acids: CASSDQGVPTITYNEQFF. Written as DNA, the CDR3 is TGTGCCAGCAGTGATCAGGGGGTCCCTACTATTACCTACAATGAGCAGTTCTTC.

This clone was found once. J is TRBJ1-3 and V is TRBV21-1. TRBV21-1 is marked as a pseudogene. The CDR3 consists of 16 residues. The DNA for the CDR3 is TGTGCCAGCAGCAAATGGTGGCAGGGAGGCGGAAACACCATATATTTT. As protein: CASSKWWQGGGNTIYF.